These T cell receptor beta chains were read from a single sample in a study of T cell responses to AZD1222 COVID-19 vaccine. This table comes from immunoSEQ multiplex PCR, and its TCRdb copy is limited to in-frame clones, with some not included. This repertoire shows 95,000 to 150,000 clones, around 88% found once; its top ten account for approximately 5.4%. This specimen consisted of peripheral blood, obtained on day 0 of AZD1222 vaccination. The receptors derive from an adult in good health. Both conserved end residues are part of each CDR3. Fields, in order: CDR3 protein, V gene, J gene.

CDR3aa: CASSPPADNTEAFF
v_gene: TRBV18
j_gene: TRBJ1-1

CDR3aa: CASSERAGTAGQKNTEAFF
v_gene: TRBV6-1
j_gene: TRBJ1-1

CDR3aa: CASSFGQGETQYF
v_gene: TRBV5-5
j_gene: TRBJ2-5

CDR3aa: CASSKRDRGYTGELFF
v_gene: TRBV21-1
j_gene: TRBJ2-2

CDR3aa: CASSLGLGTEAFF
v_gene: TRBV5-6
j_gene: TRBJ1-1

CDR3aa: CASSQEGAEGRKLFF
v_gene: TRBV4-3
j_gene: TRBJ1-4

CDR3aa: CASSRQGSEQFF
v_gene: TRBV19
j_gene: TRBJ2-1

CDR3aa: CASWDPSSNQPQHF
v_gene: TRBV6-5
j_gene: TRBJ1-5

CDR3aa: CASNRGRENSPLHF
v_gene: TRBV6-5
j_gene: TRBJ1-6

CDR3aa: CASSQSSEQFF
v_gene: TRBV3-1/TRBV3-2
j_gene: TRBJ2-1

CDR3aa: CASSLNARTEKETQYF
v_gene: TRBV7-2
j_gene: TRBJ2-5

CDR3aa: CATSDRDRGDTGELFF
v_gene: TRBV24-1
j_gene: TRBJ2-2

CDR3aa: CASSLVQSFNQPQHF
v_gene: TRBV7-2
j_gene: TRBJ1-5